Below, 24 T cell receptor beta chains from the same sample are listed, as sequenced in a study of human T cells and chemical hapten exposure. TCRdb recomputed calls from the RACE reads with MiXCR, one row per CDR3 protein. Among approximately 88,000 distinct CDR3 sequences listed, 10% to 15% were seen once. Indicated time point: patch test 3, about 24 weeks after DPC sensitization. Noted treatment: therapeutic diphenylcyclopropenone sensitization with weekly scalp DPC. The input for sequencing was whole blood, taken in connection with sensitization to the hapten diphenylcyclopropenone (DPC). The receptors here all came from a woman aged 45-59 years with alopecia areata. Some clones in this sample may be carry-over from other donors' samples.

This clonotype was seen only a few times. The V gene is TRBV27, the J gene TRBJ2-7; D unclear. Germline CDR1 and CDR2: MNHEY and SMNVEV (reference sequence). The V end lost 0 bases, the J end lost 7 bases, and 4 bases lay between the germline ends. This CDR3 comprises 11 residues. CDR3 amino acids: CASSLSGEQYF. CDR3 in DNA: TGTGCCAGCAGTTTATCGGGGGAGCAGTACTTC.

This clonotype was recorded many times. V gene TRBV21-1 combines with J gene TRBJ1-5; the DNA was not used to check the table's D call, TRBD1. TRBV21-1 is tagged as a pseudogene. This CDR3 spans 14 amino acids. The CDR3 spells CASSAGTHNQPQHF. CDR3 sequence (DNA): TGTGCCAGCAGCGCCGGGACACATAATCAGCCCCAGCATTTT.

This clonotype was detected ten times or more. CDR3 loop: CASSFAGDNEQFF. The CDR3 region has the DNA TGTGCCAGCAGCTTTGCCGGGGACAATGAGCAGTTCTTC. The rearrangement links TRBV13 to TRBJ2-1; maybe TRBD2 (5 bases). The CDR3 is 13 residues long. The V end was cut by 3 bases, the J end by 5 bases, with 8 bases between. The germline V gene encodes CDR1 PRHDT and CDR2 FYEKMQ (reference sequence).

The chain links TRBV5-1 to TRBJ2-7, with D uncertain. Germline CDR1 and CDR2: SGHRS and YFSETQ. This CDR3 comprises 15 residues. V lost 0 bases to trimming and J lost 0 bases, with 10 bases between them. CDR3 sequence (DNA): TGCGCCAGCAGCTTGGCACTCCTGAGCTCCTACGAGCAGTACTTC. Protein sequence: CASSLALLSSYEQYF.

This clonotype came up a few times. CDR3 in DNA: TGCAGCGTTGAAGAGGGGGAGACCCAGTACTTC. Translated, it gives CSVEEGETQYF. V is TRBV29-1 and J is TRBJ2-5; the D is unclear. There are 11 residues in the CDR3. Trimming took 0 bases from V and 5 from J, leaving 4 bases between them. CDR1 is SQVTM and CDR2 is ANQGSEA in the germline V gene.

The table lists this clonotype with a few counts. The V gene is TRBV6-1, the J gene TRBJ1-1; a weak D match, TRBD1 (6 bases). The length of the CDR3 is 12 residues. The ends were cut back, 7 bases at V and 0 bases at J, with 6 bases in the middle. The V gene's germline CDR1 is MNHNS and CDR2 SASEGT. The CDR3, as DNA: TGTGCCAGCAAGGGGGTGAACACTGAAGCTTTCTTT. This sequence encodes CASKGVNTEAFF.

V and J are TRBV7-9 and TRBJ2-5; D is perhaps TRBD1 (6 bases). Per the germline V gene, CDR1 is SEHNR and CDR2 is FQNEAQ (reference sequence). The CDR3 is 20 residues long. V was pared by 5 bases and J by 1 base, with 29 bases between. Here the CDR3 DNA reads TGTGCCAGCAGCCGCCCCGTCCCTGGGGGCCCCTTCTTTTTCCAAGAGACCCAGTACTTC. Translation gives CASSRPVPGGPFFFQETQYF.

This clonotype occurred a few times. V gene TRBV2 combines with J gene TRBJ1-5; TRBD1 might be the D (5 bases). The CDR3 extends over 14 amino acids. The germline V and J ends were trimmed by 4 bases and 2 bases, with 9 bases remaining between them. Germline V gives CDR1 SNHLY, CDR2 FYNNEI. CDR3 in DNA: TGTGCCAGCAGTGGCAGGGTGGGCAATCAGCCCCAGCATTTT. Translation gives CASSGRVGNQPQHF.

This clonotype was found a few times. The chain combines TRBV11-2 with TRBJ2-1; D possibly matches TRBD1 or TRBD2 (5 bases each). CDR3 size: 12 residues. Germline CDR1 is SGHAT and CDR2 is FQNNGV. The germline V and J ends were trimmed by 5 bases and 9 bases, with 11 bases remaining between them. CDR3 sequence reads: CASSRGVTEQFF. The CDR3 coding sequence is TGTGCCAGCAGCCGAGGGGTTACTGAGCAGTTCTTC.

This clonotype showed up just a few times. The V and J genes are TRBV5-4 and TRBJ2-5; 11 positions match TRBD2. Per germline, CDR1 SGHNT and CDR2 YYREEE (reference sequence). The junction had 6 bases not matched to a gene; V was cut back by 4 bases and J by 4 bases. This CDR3 spans 15 amino acids. CDR3 amino acids: CASSLSGRVRETQYF. The CDR3, as DNA: TGTGCCAGCAGCCTTAGCGGGAGGGTTCGAGAGACCCAGTACTTC.

This clonotype was seen a handful of times. This rearrangement joins TRBV6-5 to TRBJ2-3; 7 bases line up with TRBD2. Germline V gene sequence: CDR1 MNHEY, CDR2 SVGAGI. The CDR3 length is 16 residues. V dropped 2 bases and J dropped 3; count of bases not matched to a gene: 8. In DNA, the CDR3 is TGTGCCAGCAGTTACGGAGGACTAGTTCGTACAGATACGCAGTATTTT. Its protein product is CASSYGGLVRTDTQYF.

This clonotype was found a few times. The chain joins TRBV20-1 to TRBJ2-5, with 14 positions matching TRBD2. The CDR3 contains 17 residues. With V trimmed by 4 bases and J by 4 bases, 11 bases remained unmatched. The germline gives CDR1 DFQATT, CDR2 SNEGSKA (reference sequence). This chain's CDR3 is CSAIPGLAGVGAETQYF. CDR3 in DNA: TGCAGTGCTATTCCGGGACTAGCGGGAGTGGGGGCAGAGACCCAGTACTTC.

The table lists this clonotype with a few counts. The chain couples TRBV5-1 to TRBJ2-7; D possibly corresponds to TRBD2 (5 bases). Germline loops: CDR1 SGHRS, CDR2 YFSETQ. The V end was cut by 3 bases, the J end by 1 base, with 11 bases between. The CDR3 totals 14 residues. CDR3 sequence (DNA): TGCGCCAGCAGCTACCGGGATAGTTCCTACGAGCAGTACTTC. The encoded protein is CASSYRDSSYEQYF.

This chain joins TRBV2 and TRBJ2-7, with D possibly matching TRBD2 (6 bases). Germline V gene data show CDR1 as SNHLY and CDR2 as FYNNEI. This CDR3 contains 14 residues. Trimming shortened V by 6 bases and J by 6 bases, and 18 bases separated the two germline ends. CDR3 in DNA: TGTGCCAGCAGCCAGCGGGTGATCGGATCCGAGCAGTACTTC. Protein product: CASSQRVIGSEQYF.

In this sample, this clonotype turned up a few times. The V and J genes are TRBV14 and TRBJ2-3, with a possible D match to TRBD1 (5 bases). There are 16 residues in the CDR3. Germline-derived CDR1 and CDR2 are SGHDN and FVKESK. Trimming took 5 bases from V and 4 from J, leaving 19 bases between them. The CDR3 coding sequence is TGTGCCAGCAGCAAGGGGCGGCCGACATTCCCAGATACGCAGTATTTT. It codes for CASSKGRPTFPDTQYF.

This clonotype was counted a few times. Sequence at one end of the junction differs from germline and may be a read error. This chain links TRBV5-5 with TRBJ1-1, with TRBD1 as a possible D gene (6 bases). Germline assignment: CDR1 SGHKS and CDR2 YYEKEE (reference sequence). This CDR3 comprises 12 residues. In DNA, the CDR3 is TGTGCCAGCAGCTTCCGGGACACAGAAGCTTTCTTT. It yields the protein CASSFRDTEAFF. Together with reference TRBV5-5 and TRBJ1-1, the CDR3 gives the full variable domain: DAGVTQSPTHLIKTRGQQVTLRCSPISGHKSVSWYQQVLGQGPQFIFQYYEKEERGRGNFPDRFSARQFPNYSSELNVNALLLGDSALYLCASSFRDTEAFFGQGTRLTVV.

The chain couples TRBV27 to TRBJ1-2; possibly TRBD1 for D (5 bases). This CDR3 is built from 13 residues. The ends were cut back, 3 bases at V and 7 bases at J, with 12 bases in the middle. The V gene's germline CDR1 is MNHEY and CDR2 SMNVEV (reference sequence). The CDR3 protein is CASSFGGASGYTF. CDR3 sequence (DNA): TGTGCCAGCAGTTTTGGCGGGGCGAGTGGCTACACCTTC.

This clonotype has more than one count but fewer than ten. The chain recombines TRBV5-5 with TRBJ2-1; 7 bases are a match to TRBD2. This CDR3 region has 14 residues. V gave up 6 bases and J gave up 5 bases; unmatched junction bases: 8. Germline V gene sequence: CDR1 SGHKS, CDR2 YYEKEE (reference sequence). The CDR3 spells CASTPTGGHNEQFF. The CDR3 DNA reads TGTGCCAGCACCCCCACGGGGGGTCACAATGAGCAGTTCTTC.

This clonotype occurred many times. The genes are TRBV3-1 and TRBJ2-7; unclear D gene. Trimming cost V 4 bases and J 3 bases, with 10 bases left between them. This CDR3 region has 13 residues. The V gene's germline CDR1 is LGHDT and CDR2 YNNKEL (reference sequence). The CDR3 loop is CASSRLPGYEQYF. DNA for the CDR3: TGTGCCAGCAGCCGCCTCCCCGGCTACGAGCAGTACTTC.

This clonotype was recorded many times. The chain combines TRBV2 with TRBJ2-1; 8 positions agree with TRBD1. CDR1 and CDR2 from the germline V gene are SNHLY and FYNNEI. Trimming cost V 6 bases and J 7 bases; bases outside gene matches: 8. This CDR3 comprises 14 residues. The CDR3 protein is CASSASRGPNEQFF. In DNA form, the CDR3 reads TGTGCCAGCAGCGCAAGCAGGGGGCCGAATGAGCAGTTCTTC.

In this sample, this clonotype turned up a few times. This rearrangement joins TRBV20-1 to TRBJ2-3; D gene unclear. CDR1 and CDR2 (germline): DFQATT, SNEGSKA (reference sequence). This CDR3 region has 11 residues. The germline V and J ends were trimmed by 3 bases and 4 bases, with 5 bases remaining between them. CDR3 in DNA: TGCAGTGCTAGTAGGGCAGATACGCAGTATTTT. Its translation: CSASRADTQYF.

This clonotype was picked up many times. This chain uses TRBV2 with TRBJ2-2, with 9 bases matching TRBD1. Germline V gene lookup returns CDR1 SNHLY and CDR2 FYNNEI. V lost 10 bases, J lost 4 bases, and 13 bases stayed unmatched. There are 16 residues in the CDR3. CDR3 sequence (DNA): TGTGCCACCTTGACGGGACAGGGAAGGGGCACCGGGGAGCTGTTTTTT. It specifies CATLTGQGRGTGELFF.

The chain employs TRBV25-1 and TRBJ2-3, with 11 positions matching TRBD2. This CDR3 is built from 16 residues. V lost 6 bases to trimming and J lost 0 bases; unmatched junction nucleotides: 5. From germline, CDR1 is MGHDK and CDR2 SYGVNS. CDR3 DNA sequence: TGTGCCAGCAGGCCTACTAGCGGGAGTAGCACAGATACGCAGTATTTT. Translating gives CASRPTSGSSTDTQYF.

This clonotype was observed at least ten times. The chain employs TRBV29-1 and TRBJ1-2; D unresolved. CDR1 and CDR2 from the germline V gene are SQVTM and ANQGSEA. This CDR3 comprises 13 residues. V lost 2 bases to trimming and J lost 6 bases, with 13 bases between them. CDR3 protein: CSVELWDGNGYTF. The CDR3 nucleotides are TGCAGCGTTGAATTGTGGGATGGAAATGGCTACACCTTC.